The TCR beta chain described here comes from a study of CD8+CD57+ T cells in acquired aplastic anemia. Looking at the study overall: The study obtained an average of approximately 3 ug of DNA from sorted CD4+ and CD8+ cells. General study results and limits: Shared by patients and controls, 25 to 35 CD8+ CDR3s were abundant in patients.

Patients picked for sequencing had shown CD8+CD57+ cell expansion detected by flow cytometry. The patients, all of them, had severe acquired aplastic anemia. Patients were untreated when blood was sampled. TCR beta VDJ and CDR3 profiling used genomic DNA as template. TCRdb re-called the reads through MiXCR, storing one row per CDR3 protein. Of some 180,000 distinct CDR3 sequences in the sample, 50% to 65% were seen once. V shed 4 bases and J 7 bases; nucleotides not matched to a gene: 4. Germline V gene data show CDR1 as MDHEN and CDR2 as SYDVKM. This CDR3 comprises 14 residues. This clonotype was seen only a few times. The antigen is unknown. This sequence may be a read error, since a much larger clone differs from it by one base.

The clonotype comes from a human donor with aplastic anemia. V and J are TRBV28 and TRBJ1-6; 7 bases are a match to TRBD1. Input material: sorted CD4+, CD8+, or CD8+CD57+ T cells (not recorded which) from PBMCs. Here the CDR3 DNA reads TGTGCCAGCAGTTGGGACAGTGCGAATTCACCCCTCCACTTT. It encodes CASSWDSANSPLHF.